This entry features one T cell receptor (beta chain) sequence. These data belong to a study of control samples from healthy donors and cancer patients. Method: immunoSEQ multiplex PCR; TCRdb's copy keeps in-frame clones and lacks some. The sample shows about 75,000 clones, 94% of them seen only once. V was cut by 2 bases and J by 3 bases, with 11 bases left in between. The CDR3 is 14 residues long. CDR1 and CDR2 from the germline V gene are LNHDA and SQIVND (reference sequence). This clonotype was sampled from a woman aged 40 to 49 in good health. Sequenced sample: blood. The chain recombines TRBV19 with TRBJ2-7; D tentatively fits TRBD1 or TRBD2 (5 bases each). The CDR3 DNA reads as TGTGCCAGTAGTATACGCCGGGGCAACTACGAGCAGTACTTC. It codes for CASSIRRGNYEQYF. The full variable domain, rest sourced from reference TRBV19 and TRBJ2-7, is DGGITQSPKYLFRKEGQNVTLSCEQNLNHDAMYWYRQDPGQGLRLIYYSQIVNDFQKGDIAEGYSVSREKKESFPLTVTSAQKNPTAFYLCASSIRRGNYEQYFGPGTRLTVT.